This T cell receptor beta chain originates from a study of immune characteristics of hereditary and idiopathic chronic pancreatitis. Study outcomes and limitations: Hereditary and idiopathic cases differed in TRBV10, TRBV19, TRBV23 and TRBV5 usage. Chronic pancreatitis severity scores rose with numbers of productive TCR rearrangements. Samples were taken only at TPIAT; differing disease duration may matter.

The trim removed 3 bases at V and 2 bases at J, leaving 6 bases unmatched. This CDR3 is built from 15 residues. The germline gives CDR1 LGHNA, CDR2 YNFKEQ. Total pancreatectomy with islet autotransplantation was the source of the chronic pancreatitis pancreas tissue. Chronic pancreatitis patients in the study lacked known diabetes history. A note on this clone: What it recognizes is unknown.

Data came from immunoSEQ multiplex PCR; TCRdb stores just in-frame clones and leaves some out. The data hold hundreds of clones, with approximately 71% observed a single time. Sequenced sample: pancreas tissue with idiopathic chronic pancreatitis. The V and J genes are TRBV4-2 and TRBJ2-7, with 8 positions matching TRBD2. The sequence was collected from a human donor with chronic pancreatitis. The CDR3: CASSQGLESPYEQYF. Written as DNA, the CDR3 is TGTGCCAGCAGCCAGGGACTAGAAAGCCCCTACGAGCAGTACTTC.